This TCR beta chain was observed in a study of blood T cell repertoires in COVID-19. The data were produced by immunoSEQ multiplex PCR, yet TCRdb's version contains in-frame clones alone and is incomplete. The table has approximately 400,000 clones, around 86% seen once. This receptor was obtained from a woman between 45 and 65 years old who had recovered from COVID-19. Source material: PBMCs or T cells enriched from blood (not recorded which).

The CDR3 DNA reads TGTGCCAGTATGGTGGGAAGAGGGCCTTACGAGCAGTACTTC. Its protein product is CASMVGRGPYEQYF. The rearrangement joins TRBV19 to TRBJ2-7; maybe TRBD2 (5 bases). The germline V and J ends were trimmed by 7 bases and 4 bases, with 17 bases remaining between them. This CDR3 region has 14 residues. Per the germline V gene, CDR1 is LNHDA and CDR2 is SQIVND (reference sequence).